The 21 T cell receptor beta chains given below trace back to one sample, sequenced in a study of T cell changes during pregnancy in multiple sclerosis (dated by TCRdb to the late 2010s). The library was obtained by the immunoSEQ multiplex PCR assay. Entries here come from immuneACCESS through TCRdb and include only in-frame sequences with V and J called. Some clones fail to appear in such tables; in the studies checked, an unresolved V gene covers under half of the shortfall, and the cause of the remainder is unknown. The sample table shows about 31,000 clones, and approximately 88% are seen once. The ten top clones hold about a tenth of the sample. Source: CD8+ T cells from peripheral blood mononuclear cells, taken in the first trimester of pregnancy. The receptor set was obtained from a female donor with multiple sclerosis, enrolled in a pregnancy study.

This sequence joins TRBV7-9 and TRBJ1-2; D uncertain. Germline V gene data show CDR1 as SEHNR and CDR2 as FQNEAQ (reference sequence). The V gene lost 1 base and the J gene lost 4 bases, with 4 bases spanning the gap. The CDR3 consists of 12 residues. The CDR3 loop reads CASSLDIYGYTF. The CDR3 DNA is TGTGCCAGCAGCTTAGACATCTATGGCTACACCTTC.

V and J are TRBV6-4 and TRBJ2-1; D gene ambiguous. The V gene's germline CDR1 is MRHNA and CDR2 SNTAGT. The CDR3 is 13 residues long. The V and J ends lost 3 bases and 4 bases respectively, with 7 bases between them. CDR3 amino acids: CASSEGQYNEQFF. The CDR3 bases are TGTGCCAGCAGTGAGGGCCAGTACAATGAGCAGTTCTTC.

This clone has just a few counts. The chain recombines TRBV18 with TRBJ2-3; 8 nucleotides agree with TRBD2. The CDR3 spans 16 residues. V shed 0 bases and J 2 bases; nucleotides not matched to a gene: 4. The germline gives CDR1 KGHSH, CDR2 LQKENI. CDR3 sequence: CASSPPSGASTDTQYF. The CDR3 nucleotides are TGTGCCAGCTCACCACCTAGCGGGGCCTCCACAGATACGCAGTATTTT.

The rearrangement joins TRBV7-9 to TRBJ2-1, with 9 nucleotides matching TRBD2. The CDR3 consists of 13 residues. J lost 8 bases, V lost 4 bases, and 3 bases had no gene match. The germline CDR1 and CDR2 sequences are SEHNR and FQNEAQ (reference sequence). The CDR3 here is CASSSGLAYEQFF. In nucleotides, the CDR3 is TGTGCCAGCAGCTCGGGACTAGCTTATGAGCAGTTCTTC.

The chain joins TRBV9 to TRBJ2-3; weak D call: TRBD2 (5 bases). V gave up 4 bases and J gave up 2 bases, with 11 bases separating them. The CDR3 extends over 14 amino acids. Germline lookup yields CDR1 SGDLS and CDR2 YYNGEE. For the CDR3, the DNA is TGTGCCAGCAGCCAGGACTCTCTCACAGATACGCAGTATTTT. Residues: CASSQDSLTDTQYF.

This chain joins TRBV6-5 and TRBJ1-1; 8 nucleotides align to TRBD1. Germline V gives CDR1 MNHEY, CDR2 SVGAGI. This CDR3 has 14 residues. Germline trimming cut 7 bases from V and 0 bases from J; bases unmatched to any gene: 4. DNA for the CDR3: TGTGCCAGCATTAACAGGGGGTTGAACACTGAAGCTTTCTTT. Amino acid sequence: CASINRGLNTEAFF.

CDR3 region: CASSLRELTYEQYF. The CDR3 DNA sequence: TGTGCCAGCAGCTTACGGGAGCTTACCTACGAGCAGTACTTC. The V and J genes are TRBV11-2 and TRBJ2-7; D might be TRBD2 (6 bases). Germline CDR1 is SGHAT and CDR2 is FQNNGV. This CDR3 is 14 amino acids long. The V end lost 2 bases, the J end lost 2 bases, and 10 bases lay between the germline ends.

This clone was picked up one time. The V gene is TRBV5-1, the J gene TRBJ2-2, with 14 bases matching TRBD2. This CDR3 region has 16 residues. V gave up 4 bases and J gave up 3 bases; unmatched junction bases: 2. CDR1 is SGHRS and CDR2 is YFSETQ in the germline V gene. The CDR3 loop is CASSPGLAGDTGELFF. The CDR3 coding sequence is TGCGCCAGCAGCCCGGGACTAGCGGGAGACACCGGGGAGCTGTTTTTT. Based on the CDR3 plus reference TRBV5-1 and TRBJ2-2, the full variable domain is KAGVTQTPRYLIKTRGQQVTLSCSPISGHRSVSWYQQTPGQGLQFLFEYFSETQRNKGNFPGRFSGRQFSNSRSEMNVSTLELGDSALYLCASSPGLAGDTGELFFGEGSRLTVL.

V and J are TRBV30 and TRBJ2-7; 10 positions agree with TRBD1. The CDR3 consists of 14 residues. Trimming took 2 bases from V and 5 from J; bases not matched to a gene: 6. Germline assignment: CDR1 GTSNPN and CDR2 SVGIG (reference sequence). Here the CDR3 DNA reads TGTGCCTGGAGTATGACAGGGGGCGGCGACGAGCAGTACTTC. It translates to CAWSMTGGGDEQYF. The full variable domain, in which reference TRBV30 and TRBJ2-7 provide the parts outside the CDR3, is SQTIHQWPATLVQPVGSPLSLECTVEGTSNPNLYWYRQAAGRGLQLLFYSVGIGQISSEVPQNLSASRPQDRQFILSSKKLLLSDSGFYLCAWSMTGGGDEQYFGPGTRLTVT.

This clone has just one count. J is TRBJ1-2 and V is TRBV6-5; D is perhaps TRBD1 (5 bases). Germline assignment: CDR1 MNHEY and CDR2 SVGAGI. With 1 base removed from V and 2 bases from J, the gap between germline ends came to 5 bases. The CDR3 spans 13 residues. The CDR3 sequence is CASSYYRNYGYTF. The CDR3 DNA is TGTGCCAGCAGTTACTACAGGAACTATGGCTACACCTTC.

In this sample, this clone turned up a few times. This chain links TRBV27 with TRBJ1-6; D gene uncertain. The V and J ends lost 2 bases and 5 bases respectively, with 10 bases between them. The germline V gene encodes CDR1 MNHEY and CDR2 SMNVEV (reference sequence). CDR3 length: 15 amino acids. As DNA, the CDR3 is TGTGCCAGCAGTTTAGGCCCGGGTGATAATTCACCCCTCCACTTT. Protein: CASSLGPGDNSPLHF.

The J gene is TRBJ2-7, the V gene TRBV25-1; D is unresolved. Trimming took 2 bases from V and 5 from J, leaving 7 bases between them. In germline, CDR1 is MGHDK, CDR2 SYGVNS. The CDR3 consists of 12 residues. As DNA, the CDR3 is TGTGCCAGCAGTGAAACGGTCCACGAGCAGTACTTC. Translation: CASSETVHEQYF.

This clone has just a few counts. V is TRBV2 and J is TRBJ2-7; 8 bases fit TRBD1. Germline loops: CDR1 SNHLY, CDR2 FYNNEI. V shed 6 bases, J shed 5 bases, and the junction held 0 bases outside the gene matches. CDR3 length: 11 amino acids. The CDR3 sequence is CASRDRDEQYF. The CDR3 DNA follows: TGTGCCAGCAGGGACAGGGACGAGCAGTACTTC.

The gene calls are TRBV13 and TRBJ2-7; 7 nucleotides agree with TRBD1. The CDR3 loop spans 14 amino acids. The germline V gene has CDR1 PRHDT and CDR2 FYEKMQ (reference sequence). Trimming cost V 5 bases and J 3 bases; bases outside gene matches: 7. The CDR3 region is CASSGGQDRYEQYF. Written as DNA, the CDR3 is TGTGCCAGCAGCGGCGGACAGGACCGCTACGAGCAGTACTTC.

The chain employs TRBV2 and TRBJ2-7; 9 bases are shared with TRBD2. The CDR3 is made up of 14 amino acids. After removal of 1 base from V and 4 bases from J, the junction contained 2 bases not matched to a gene. The V gene's germline CDR1 is SNHLY and CDR2 FYNNEI. The CDR3 here is CASSEGLADYEQYF. As DNA, the CDR3 is TGTGCCAGCAGTGAAGGACTAGCGGATTACGAGCAGTACTTC.

This chain connects TRBV30 to TRBJ2-7; tentatively, D is TRBD2 (6 bases). Trimming cost V 0 bases and J 5 bases, with 11 bases left between them. The CDR3 covers 13 residues. Germline loops: CDR1 GTSNPN, CDR2 SVGIG (reference sequence). The CDR3 DNA is TGTGCCTGGAGTGTCGGAGGGAAGGACGAGCAGTACTTC. Its protein is CAWSVGGKDEQYF.

The chain recombines TRBV25-1 with TRBJ1-2, with D unclear. Germline CDR1 and CDR2: MGHDK and SYGVNS. The CDR3 sequence is 11 residues long. The ends were cut back, 4 bases at V and 7 bases at J, with 7 bases in the middle. The CDR3 loop is CASSVSGGYTF. CDR3 DNA: TGTGCCAGCAGTGTTTCGGGTGGCTACACCTTC.

The chain has TRBV5-8 and TRBJ2-7; D is unclear. Germline lookup yields CDR1 SGHTS and CDR2 YDEGEE. Deletions cut 4 bases from V and 5 bases from J, with 10 bases between. The CDR3 loop spans 12 amino acids. In DNA, the CDR3 is TGTGCCAGCAGCCCCTTTCCTGACGAGCAGTACTTC. This sequence encodes CASSPFPDEQYF.

The chain combines TRBV15 with TRBJ1-2; no definite D call. Germline V gives CDR1 LNHNV, CDR2 YYDKDF (reference sequence). Trimming pared 6 bases from V and 4 bases from J, leaving 18 bases between. The CDR3 is made up of 15 amino acids. CDR3 nucleotides: TGTGCCACCAGAAACCCGCGGGGTGATATCTATGGCTACACCTTC. This gives the protein CATRNPRGDIYGYTF.

The chain carries TRBV5-8 and TRBJ2-1, with TRBD2 identical over 9 bases. Germline V CDR1 and CDR2: SGHTS, YDEGEE. J was trimmed by 3 bases and V by 1 base; bases with no gene match: 5. The CDR3 is 16 amino acids. The CDR3 is CASSLLPSGIYNEQFF. As DNA, the CDR3 is TGTGCCAGCAGCTTGTTGCCTAGCGGGATCTACAATGAGCAGTTCTTC.

This chain uses TRBV5-1 with TRBJ2-7, with D tentatively TRBD1 (5 bases). Germline CDR1 and CDR2: SGHRS and YFSETQ. The CDR3 runs to 15 residues. V lost 0 bases and J 5 bases, leaving 15 bases between the germline ends. The CDR3 region has the DNA TGCGCCAGCAGCTTGGGACAGCACGGTCTGGACGAGCAGTACTTC. Translating gives CASSLGQHGLDEQYF.